A single sample gave rise to the 13 T cell receptor beta chains below, sequenced in a study of T-cell memory formation after mild COVID-19. TCRdb reanalysed the 5' RACE reads using MiXCR and keeps one entry per CDR3 protein. The table shows 250,000 to 300,000 distinct CDR3 sequences, with around 15% occurring only once. The sequenced sample consisted of PBMCs or a T cell subset sorted from them (not recorded which). Receptor source: a man younger than 35 who had mild COVID-19 (a few samples of this study predate the infection). Cell type and time point are not known.

This chain uses TRBV7-6 with TRBJ1-1; no clear D. The germline V gene encodes CDR1 SGHVS and CDR2 FNYEAQ. The CDR3 length is 15 residues. V was trimmed by 1 base and J by 1 base, leaving 10 bases between them. In DNA form, the CDR3 reads TGTGCCAGCAGCTTAGATTTGGCGGGGAACACTGAAGCTTTCTTT. Its protein product is CASSLDLAGNTEAFF.

This clonotype was detected a few times. The rearrangement uses TRBV12-3 or TRBV12-4 and TRBJ2-7; TRBD1 matches 11 bases. The CDR3 is made up of 12 amino acids. Germline trimming cut 5 bases from V and 6 bases from J; bases unmatched to any gene: 0. The CDR3 spells CASSGTGGEQYV. The DNA of the CDR3 is TGTGCCAGCAGTGGGACAGGGGGCGAGCAGTACGTC.

The chain links TRBV6-1 to TRBJ1-2; D is uncertain. Germline CDR1 is MNHNS and CDR2 is SASEGT. Trimming shortened V by 3 bases and J by 7 bases, and 15 bases separated the two germline ends. The CDR3 runs to 14 residues. CDR3 protein: CASSEFMVQAGYTF. The CDR3 DNA reads TGTGCCAGCAGTGAGTTCATGGTTCAAGCTGGCTACACCTTC.

This clonotype was observed a handful of times. The gene calls are TRBV6-7 and TRBJ2-7; no definite D call. TRBV6-7 counts as an open reading frame of uncertain function. The V gene lost 6 bases and the J gene lost 0 bases, with 9 bases spanning the gap. The CDR3 has 13 residues. In DNA, the CDR3 is TGTGCCAGCAGCGAACTAAACTCCTACGAGCAGTACGTC. It encodes CASSELNSYEQYV.

The chain recombines TRBV29-1 with TRBJ2-7; TRBD1 is a possible D gene (6 bases). Per the germline V gene, CDR1 is SQVTM and CDR2 is ANQGSEA. With 7 bases removed from V and 2 bases from J, the gap between germline ends came to 21 bases. The CDR3 is 15 residues long. CDR3 amino acids: CSAVSSGHDPYEQYF. The DNA for the CDR3 is TGCAGCGCCGTATCCTCGGGACACGACCCCTACGAGCAGTACTTC.

J is TRBJ1-5 and V is TRBV6-1; the D is unclear. Germline V CDR1 and CDR2: MNHNS, SASEGT. Trimming left V 7 bases short and J 3 bases short, with 7 bases between. This CDR3 spans 12 amino acids. CDR3 residues: CASKGLNQPQHF. The CDR3 region has the DNA TGTGCCAGCAAAGGTCTCAATCAGCCCCAGCATTTT.

The chain uses TRBV7-6 and TRBJ2-7, with 11 nucleotides matching TRBD1. The CDR3 is made up of 18 amino acids. Per the germline V gene, CDR1 is SGHVS and CDR2 is FNYEAQ. Trimming took 5 bases from V and 0 from J; bases not matched to a gene: 12. The DNA of the CDR3 is TGTGCCAGCAGCCTCGGGACAGGGGGTCTTTTGGACTCCTACGAGCAGTACTTC. It codes for CASSLGTGGLLDSYEQYF.

V and J are TRBV11-2 and TRBJ2-3, with 10 bases lining up with TRBD1. Germline lookup yields CDR1 SGHAT and CDR2 FQNNGV. V was pared by 2 bases and J by 4 bases, with 6 bases of the junction left unmatched. The CDR3 length is 16 residues. The CDR3 region has the DNA TGTGCCAGCAGCTTATGGGGACAGGGGAACCCAGATACGCAGTATTTT. Translated: CASSLWGQGNPDTQYF. Based on the CDR3 plus reference TRBV11-2 and TRBJ2-3, the full variable domain is EAGVAQSPRYKIIEKRQSVAFWCNPISGHATLYWYQQILGQGPKLLIQFQNNGVVDDSQLPKDRFSAERLKGVDSTLKIQPAKLEDSAVYLCASSLWGQGNPDTQYFGPGTRLTVL.

This clonotype came up a few times. The V gene is TRBV7-9, the J gene TRBJ2-1; a weak D match, TRBD2 (6 bases). CDR1 is SEHNR, CDR2 FQNEAQ, per germline (reference sequence). V was cut by 5 bases and J by 2 bases, with 19 bases left in between. This CDR3 is 17 amino acids long. CDR3 nucleotide sequence: TGTGCCAGCAGCCCGAACGAGCGGGCAGGTCCCTACAATGAGCAGTTCTTC. Encoded protein: CASSPNERAGPYNEQFF.

This sequence joins TRBV3-1 and TRBJ1-5, with no clear D. This CDR3 is 13 amino acids long. The germline V gene encodes CDR1 LGHDT and CDR2 YNNKEL (reference sequence). Trimming pared 4 bases from V and 5 bases from J, leaving 9 bases between. The CDR3 reads CASSPRHDQPQHF. CDR3 DNA: TGTGCCAGCAGCCCGAGGCATGATCAGCCCCAGCATTTT.

Only a few counts were recorded for this clonotype. This chain connects TRBV6-5 to TRBJ2-7; a possible D gene is TRBD1 (5 bases). Germline values: CDR1 MNHEY, CDR2 SVGAGI. The V end lost 2 bases, the J end lost 5 bases, and 10 bases lay between the germline ends. The CDR3 has 13 residues. The CDR3 DNA reads as TGTGCCAGCAGTTACGATCAGGGCCACGAGCAGTACTTC. Amino acids: CASSYDQGHEQYF.

This chain connects TRBV15 to TRBJ1-5; no definite D call. Trimming stripped 1 base from V and 0 bases from J, with 7 bases between. Germline assignment: CDR1 LNHNV and CDR2 YYDKDF (reference sequence). This CDR3 has 15 residues. The CDR3 reads CATSRVRDSNQPQHF. The CDR3 coding sequence is TGTGCCACCAGCAGAGTCCGAGATAGCAATCAGCCCCAGCATTTT.

The rearrangement joins TRBV20-1 to TRBJ2-3; perhaps D is TRBD1 or TRBD2 (5 bases each). The CDR3 sequence is 14 residues long. V was trimmed by 3 bases and J by 2 bases, leaving 12 bases between them. Germline CDR1 and CDR2: DFQATT and SNEGSKA (reference sequence). CDR3 nucleotide sequence: TGCAGTGCTAGTATTGGGGGAGACACAGATACGCAGTATTTT. The encoded protein is CSASIGGDTDTQYF.